Listed below are T cell receptor beta chains from one sample, sequenced in a study of cytomegalovirus exposure and HLA in healthy donors. Measured with immunoSEQ multiplex PCR; TCRdb has only the in-frame clones, and not every one. The repertoire shows about 190,000 clones; the top ten hold roughly 0.98%. Specimen: PBMCs. These receptors were obtained from a woman in her twenties or thirties in good health and CMV-seropositive. Each CDR3 is given with its conserved first and last residue. D genes are given only for firm matches.

>14|TRBJ1-4|TRBV5-1|NA
TGCGCCAGCAGCTCCCCCGAGGGCCACGAAAAACTGTTTTTT
CASSSPEGHEKLFF
>14|TRBJ2-1|TRBV9|NA
TGTGCCAGCGGGGGGCGGGAGTGGTACAATGAGCAGTTCTTC
CASGGREWYNEQFF
>16|TRBJ2-7|TRBV27|TRBD1
TGTGCCAGCAGTTTACACCCGGGACAGGGCTCCTACGAGCAGTACTTC
CASSLHPGQGSYEQYF
>15|TRBJ2-7|TRBV28|TRBD2
TGTGCCAGCAGTTCCAGGGCTAGCGGTACCTACGAGCAGTACTTC
CASSSRASGTYEQYF
>15|TRBJ1-1|TRBV10-1|NA
TGCGCCAGCAGTGAGTCGGCGGGGTCGGGCACTGAAGCTTTCTTT
CASSESAGSGTEAFF
>19|TRBJ2-1|TRBV28|TRBD2
TGTGCCAGCCTGACTAGCGGCTATCAACCCGGCTCCCTATACAATGAGCAGTTCTTC
CASLTSGYQPGSLYNEQFF
>16|TRBJ1-3|TRBV4-3|NA
TGCGCCAGCAGCCGACAGCCTGGAGACTCTGGAAACACCATATATTTT
CASSRQPGDSGNTIYF
>17|TRBJ1-2|TRBV19|TRBD1
TGCGCCAGTAGTATGAGGGGACAGGGAAAATGGAACTATGGCTACACCTTC
CASSMRGQGKWNYGYTF
>13|TRBJ2-1|TRBV5-1|NA
TGCGCCAGCAGCCTCGGGGAAGGGTATGAGCAGTTCTTC
CASSLGEGYEQFF
>11|TRBJ1-2|TRBV20-1|NA
TGCAGTGCTAGCGACGGGGAGGGCTACACCTTC
CSASDGEGYTF
>17|TRBJ2-2|TRBV27|TRBD2
TGTGCCAGCCGATTTCTACTAGCGGGAGGGAACACCGGGGAGCTGTTTTTT
CASRFLLAGGNTGELFF
>9|TRBJ1-2|TRBV29-1|NA
TGCAGCGTTGAAATAGGCTACACCTTC
CSVEIGYTF
>13|TRBJ1-6|TRBV10-3|NA
TGTGCCATCAGGACTATGGGAGATTCACCCCTCCACTTT
CAIRTMGDSPLHF
>14|TRBJ1-6|TRBV6-1|TRBD1
TGTGCCAGCAGTTTTGGACAGGGAAATTCACCCCTCCACTTT
CASSFGQGNSPLHF
>15|TRBJ1-1|TRBV7-9|NA
TGTGCCAGCATCCCGGGGGGTTTGGGGAACACTGAAGCTTTCTTT
CASIPGGLGNTEAFF
>15|TRBJ2-7|TRBV4-1|NA
TGCGCCAGCAGCCAGATAGTCCCACCGTCATTGAATCTCGACTTC
CASSQIVPPSLNLDF
>14|TRBJ2-5|TRBV29-1|NA
TGCAGCGGGGGAGGGGGGCGAGGAGGAGAGACCCAGTACTTC
CSGGGGRGGETQYF
>18|TRBJ1-1|TRBV12-5|TRBD1
TGTGCTAGTGGTTGGGGGGGGTACGGGACAGGGTTTAATACTGAAGCTTTCTTT
CASGWGGYGTGFNTEAFF
>14|TRBJ2-2|TRBV7-2|NA
TGTGCCAGCAGCTTATATCCGAACACCGGGGAGCTGTTTTTT
CASSLYPNTGELFF
>16|TRBJ2-2|TRBV28|TRBD2
TGTGCCAGCAGTTTAAGCACTAGCGGAAACACCGGGGAGCTGTTTTTT
CASSLSTSGNTGELFF
>15|TRBJ2-1|TRBV19|TRBD2
TGTGCCAGTAGTATACCCGGGAGGGGTCGGAATGAGCAGTTCTTC
CASSIPGRGRNEQFF
>16|TRBJ2-1|TRBV4-1|NA
TGCGCCAGCAGCCAAGACCCAGTATATGCCGACAATGAGCAGTTCTTC
CASSQDPVYADNEQFF
>14|TRBJ2-7|TRBV5-8|TRBD1
TGTGCCAGCAGAAGGACAGGGACAATCTACGAGCAGTACTTC
CASRRTGTIYEQYF
>17|TRBJ1-3|TRBV18|TRBD1
TGTGCCAGCTCACCAAGGGGGACAGGGGCCCCTGGAAACACCATATATTTT
CASSPRGTGAPGNTIYF
>13|TRBJ2-5|TRBV7-2|NA
TGTGCCAGCAGACCCGGGGTGCAAGAGACCCAGTACTTC
CASRPGVQETQYF
>14|TRBJ1-2|TRBV2|TRBD1
TGTGCCAGCAGGGAGAGACAGGGGGCGGGTGGCTACACCTTC
CASRERQGAGGYTF
>13|TRBJ1-2|TRBV6-5|NA
TGTGCCAGCAGTTCTGACAGCCTCTATGGCTACACCTTC
CASSSDSLYGYTF